Sequencing of this T cell receptor (beta chain) was carried out in a study of cytomegalovirus exposure and HLA in healthy donors. In the study overall: Sequencing of about 179 million T cells in an earlier analysis found 100 million to 140 million unique TCR beta sequences.

As regards this clone: As yet, its antigen is unknown.

The CDR3 length is 16 residues. Trimming removed 7 bases from V and 0 bases from J, with 14 bases in between. Germline V gene lookup returns CDR1 SGDLS and CDR2 YYNGEE. The PCR contained 60 Vbeta and 13 Jbeta primers. Assay used: immunoSEQ multiplex PCR; TCRdb lists only in-frame clones, some missing. The sample includes about 100,000 clones, about 79% of them seen just once. Study-wide points: The classifier reportedly diagnosed cytomegalovirus status with high sensitivity and specificity. In vitro checks showed that a few CMV-associated chains really do target CMV antigens.

The sequence was obtained from a man between 60 and 70 years old in good health and CMV-seropositive. This rearrangement joins TRBV9 to TRBJ1-6; D perhaps matches TRBD1 (5 bases). Sample: PBMCs. CDR3 loop: CASRARVPSYNSPLHF. The CDR3, as DNA: TGTGCCAGCCGAGCCAGGGTCCCCTCCTATAATTCACCCCTCCACTTT.